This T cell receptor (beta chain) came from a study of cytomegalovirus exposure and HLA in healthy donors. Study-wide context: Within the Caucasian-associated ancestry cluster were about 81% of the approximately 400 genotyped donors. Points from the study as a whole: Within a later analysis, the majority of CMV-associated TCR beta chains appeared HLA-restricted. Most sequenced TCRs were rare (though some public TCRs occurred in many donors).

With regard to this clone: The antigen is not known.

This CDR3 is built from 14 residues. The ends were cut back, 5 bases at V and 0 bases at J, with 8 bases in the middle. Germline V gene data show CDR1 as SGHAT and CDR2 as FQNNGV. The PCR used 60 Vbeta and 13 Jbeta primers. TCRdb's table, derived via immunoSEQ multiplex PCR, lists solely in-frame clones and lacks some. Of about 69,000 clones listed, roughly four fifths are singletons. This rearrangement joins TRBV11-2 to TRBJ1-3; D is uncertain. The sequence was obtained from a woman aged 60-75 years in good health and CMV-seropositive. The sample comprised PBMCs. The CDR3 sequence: CASSRGFSGNTIYF. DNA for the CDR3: TGTGCCAGCAGCCGAGGGTTCTCTGGAAACACCATATATTTT.